This is a list of T cell receptor beta chains from one sample in a study of blood T cells in healthy people across ages. One entry per CDR3 protein results from TCRdb running MiXCR on the 5' RACE reads. The profile covers 1.5 million to 2 million distinct CDR3 sequences, with about 31% appearing a single time and approximately 10% taken by the ten largest. Sequences were obtained from blood. Every receptor here comes from a woman in her twenties or thirties in good health. Both conserved end residues are part of each CDR3. The order of the fields is D gene, J gene, V gene, clone size, CDR3 protein, CDR3 DNA. A D gene is named only where the DNA matches it firmly. Clone size is stated in some rows and not others, as once, few, many or a class when expanded.

d_gene: -; j_gene: TRBJ2-6; v_gene: TRBV9; abundance: few; CDR3aa: CASSVGSGPGANVLTF; CDR3nt: TGTGCCAGCAGCGTAGGTTCAGGGCCAGGGGCCAACGTCCTGACTTTC
d_gene: TRBD1; j_gene: TRBJ1-6; v_gene: TRBV7-8; abundance: -; CDR3aa: CASSAPGQGFYNSPLHF; CDR3nt: TGTGCCAGCAGCGCACCGGGACAGGGGTTCTATAATTCACCCCTCCACTTT
d_gene: -; j_gene: TRBJ2-3; v_gene: TRBV5-1; abundance: few; CDR3aa: CASSSLGPTTDTQYF; CDR3nt: TGCGCCAGCAGCTCGTTGGGACCCACCACAGATACGCAGTATTTT
d_gene: TRBD1; j_gene: TRBJ2-5; v_gene: TRBV6-6; abundance: few; CDR3aa: CASSYSEGTGGEETQYF; CDR3nt: TGTGCCAGCAGTTACTCGGAAGGGACAGGGGGAGAAGAGACCCAGTACTTC
d_gene: TRBD2; j_gene: TRBJ2-7; v_gene: TRBV7-8; abundance: few; CDR3aa: CASSIPGTSGDPYEQYF; CDR3nt: TGTGCCAGCAGCATCCCAGGGACTAGCGGGGATCCCTACGAGCAGTACTTC
d_gene: TRBD1; j_gene: TRBJ1-2; v_gene: TRBV4-1; abundance: -; CDR3aa: CASSQDKSRGQGGDYGYTF; CDR3nt: TGCGCCAGCAGCCAAGATAAATCTAGGGGACAGGGTGGAGATTATGGCTACACCTTC
d_gene: -; j_gene: TRBJ1-1; v_gene: TRBV4-1; abundance: -; CDR3aa: CASSRPSTGNTEAFF; CDR3nt: TGCGCCAGCAGCCGACCTTCGACGGGGAACACTGAAGCTTTCTTT
d_gene: TRBD2; j_gene: TRBJ2-2; v_gene: TRBV28; abundance: once; CDR3aa: CASREGTRYTGELFF; CDR3nt: TGTGCCAGCAGGGAAGGGACTAGGTACACCGGGGAGCTGTTTTTT
d_gene: -; j_gene: TRBJ1-1; v_gene: TRBV20-1; abundance: few; CDR3aa: CSARHLVGTEAFF; CDR3nt: TGCAGTGCTAGGCACCTGGTGGGCACTGAAGCTTTCTTT
d_gene: -; j_gene: TRBJ2-7; v_gene: TRBV13; abundance: -; CDR3aa: CASTLELGEAASYEQYF; CDR3nt: TGTGCCAGCACCTTAGAGCTCGGGGAAGCAGCCTCCTACGAGCAGTACTTC
d_gene: TRBD2; j_gene: TRBJ2-1; v_gene: TRBV20-1; abundance: few; CDR3aa: CSARRSSGEQFF; CDR3nt: TGCAGTGCTAGAAGGTCTAGCGGTGAGCAGTTCTTC
d_gene: -; j_gene: TRBJ2-3; v_gene: TRBV20-1; abundance: -; CDR3aa: CSALGVAVTDTQYF; CDR3nt: TGCAGTGCCCTAGGGGTAGCGGTCACAGATACGCAGTATTTT
d_gene: TRBD1; j_gene: TRBJ1-5; v_gene: TRBV2; abundance: -; CDR3aa: CASGTEVSKPQHF; CDR3nt: TGTGCCAGCGGGACAGAGGTTAGTAAGCCCCAGCATTTT
d_gene: -; j_gene: TRBJ2-1; v_gene: TRBV5-6; abundance: few; CDR3aa: CASSLVGVVRDEQFF; CDR3nt: TGTGCCAGCAGCTTGGTCGGGGTAGTACGGGATGAGCAGTTCTTC
d_gene: -; j_gene: TRBJ1-2; v_gene: TRBV2; abundance: few; CDR3aa: CASSVGDINYGYTF; CDR3nt: TGTGCCAGCAGTGTGGGTGACATTAACTATGGCTACACCTTC
d_gene: TRBD2; j_gene: TRBJ2-5; v_gene: TRBV6-5; abundance: few; CDR3aa: CASSYLRGGWGETQYF; CDR3nt: TGTGCCAGTAGTTACCTTCGGGGGGGCTGGGGAGAGACCCAGTACTTC
d_gene: TRBD2; j_gene: TRBJ2-7; v_gene: TRBV27; abundance: many; CDR3aa: CASRLAGSSYEQYF; CDR3nt: TGTGCCAGCCGACTAGCGGGGAGCTCCTACGAGCAGTACTTC
d_gene: -; j_gene: TRBJ1-2; v_gene: TRBV28; abundance: -; CDR3aa: CASSLPWDGGGSNYGYTF; CDR3nt: TGCGCCAGCAGTTTACCATGGGATGGCGGAGGAAGCAACTATGGCTACACCTTC
d_gene: TRBD1; j_gene: TRBJ2-2; v_gene: TRBV24-1; abundance: -; CDR3aa: CATSDQRTGNTGELFF; CDR3nt: TGTGCCACCAGTGATCAACGGACAGGGAACACCGGGGAGCTGTTTTTT
d_gene: TRBD2; j_gene: TRBJ2-3; v_gene: TRBV4-2; abundance: few; CDR3aa: CASSQDSASGGTDTQYF; CDR3nt: TGTGCCAGCAGCCAAGATTCGGCTAGCGGGGGAACAGATACGCAGTATTTT
d_gene: -; j_gene: TRBJ1-1; v_gene: TRBV7-9; abundance: once; CDR3aa: CASRSSESEAFF; CDR3nt: TGTGCCAGCAGATCGAGCGAGTCTGAAGCTTTCTTT
d_gene: -; j_gene: TRBJ1-1; v_gene: TRBV6-1; abundance: many; CDR3aa: CASRPGQASTMNTEAFF; CDR3nt: TGTGCCAGCAGACCTGGGCAGGCGTCAACAATGAACACTGAAGCTTTCTTT
d_gene: TRBD2; j_gene: TRBJ2-1; v_gene: TRBV6-2/TRBV6-3; abundance: -; CDR3aa: CASSLGRAAEDEQFF; CDR3nt: TGTGCCAGCAGTTTGGGGAGGGCCGCGGAAGATGAGCAGTTCTTC
d_gene: TRBD1; j_gene: TRBJ2-7; v_gene: TRBV5-1; abundance: many; CDR3aa: CASSLTGGGSYEQYF; CDR3nt: TGCGCCAGCAGTTTGACAGGGGGCGGCTCCTACGAGCAGTACTTC
d_gene: TRBD2; j_gene: TRBJ2-7; v_gene: TRBV3-1; abundance: few; CDR3aa: CASSREASGSSYEQYF; CDR3nt: TGTGCCAGCAGTCGGGAGGCTAGCGGTAGCTCCTACGAGCAGTACTTC
d_gene: -; j_gene: TRBJ2-1; v_gene: TRBV9; abundance: few; CDR3aa: CASSVVVGLSYNEQFF; CDR3nt: TGTGCCAGCAGCGTAGTTGTGGGGCTCTCCTACAATGAGCAGTTCTTC
d_gene: TRBD1; j_gene: TRBJ2-1; v_gene: TRBV7-6; abundance: -; CDR3aa: CASSSNRQGVDNEQFF; CDR3nt: TGTGCCAGCAGCTCCAACCGACAGGGGGTCGACAATGAGCAGTTCTTC
d_gene: TRBD1; j_gene: TRBJ2-4; v_gene: TRBV27; abundance: -; CDR3aa: CAGSLGGVLGFIQYF; CDR3nt: TGTGCCGGCAGTTTAGGGGGCGTCCTGGGTTTCATTCAGTACTTC
d_gene: -; j_gene: TRBJ2-3; v_gene: TRBV12-3/TRBV12-4; abundance: -; CDR3aa: CASKKTVSADMEYF; CDR3nt: TGTGCCAGCAAGAAGACAGTGAGCGCAGATATGGAGTATTTT
d_gene: TRBD2; j_gene: TRBJ2-1; v_gene: TRBV20-1; abundance: -; CDR3aa: CSARGTSGGVHEQFF; CDR3nt: TGCAGTGCTAGAGGGACTAGCGGGGGGGTCCATGAGCAGTTCTTC
d_gene: -; j_gene: TRBJ2-1; v_gene: TRBV7-2; abundance: -; CDR3aa: CASSLGGGTIYNEQFF; CDR3nt: TGTGCCAGCAGCTTAGGAGGGGGGACTATCTACAATGAGCAGTTCTTC
d_gene: -; j_gene: TRBJ1-4; v_gene: TRBV27; abundance: -; CDR3aa: CASSSGAGEKLFF; CDR3nt: TGTGCCAGCAGTTCAGGGGCGGGAGAAAAACTGTTTTTT
d_gene: TRBD2; j_gene: TRBJ2-4; v_gene: TRBV19; abundance: -; CDR3aa: CASSPGRSGRNIQYF; CDR3nt: TGTGCCAGTAGTCCCGGTAGGAGCGGGAGGAACATTCAGTACTTC
d_gene: -; j_gene: TRBJ1-1; v_gene: TRBV11-1; abundance: -; CDR3aa: CAGRQGGDTEAFF; CDR3nt: TGTGCCGGCAGGCAGGGAGGGGACACTGAAGCTTTCTTT
d_gene: -; j_gene: TRBJ2-1; v_gene: TRBV7-6; abundance: -; CDR3aa: CASSRYSGDDEQFF; CDR3nt: TGTGCCAGCAGCAGGTATTCAGGGGACGATGAGCAGTTCTTC
d_gene: TRBD2; j_gene: TRBJ2-5; v_gene: TRBV6-5; abundance: -; CDR3aa: CASSHHPGEGSETQYF; CDR3nt: TGTGCCAGCAGTCACCACCCTGGGGAGGGTAGCGAGACCCAGTACTTC
d_gene: TRBD2; j_gene: TRBJ2-3; v_gene: TRBV24-1; abundance: -; CDR3aa: CATSDLGLADTDTQYF; CDR3nt: TGTGCCACCAGTGATCTGGGACTAGCGGACACAGATACGCAGTATTTT
d_gene: TRBD1; j_gene: TRBJ2-7; v_gene: TRBV5-5; abundance: -; CDR3aa: CASSSEQGQSSYEQYF; CDR3nt: TGTGCCAGCAGCTCCGAACAGGGGCAAAGCTCCTACGAGCAGTACTTC
d_gene: TRBD2; j_gene: TRBJ2-7; v_gene: TRBV4-1; abundance: many; CDR3aa: CASSQDPSGSSYEQYF; CDR3nt: TGCGCCAGCAGCCAAGACCCTAGCGGTAGCTCCTACGAGCAGTACTTC
d_gene: -; j_gene: TRBJ1-2; v_gene: TRBV20-1; abundance: few; CDR3aa: CSARDGAANYGYTF; CDR3nt: TGCAGTGCTAGAGACGGCGCAGCTAACTATGGCTACACCTTC
d_gene: -; j_gene: TRBJ2-5; v_gene: TRBV7-9; abundance: few; CDR3aa: CASSLGEGARRGETQYF; CDR3nt: TGTGCCAGCAGCTTAGGGGAAGGGGCCAGGAGGGGAGAGACCCAGTACTTC
d_gene: -; j_gene: TRBJ2-6; v_gene: TRBV7-9; abundance: -; CDR3aa: CASSHHLLGGGRSGANVLTF; CDR3nt: TGTGCCAGCAGCCACCACCTCTTGGGGGGTGGCAGGTCTGGGGCCAACGTCCTGACTTTC
d_gene: TRBD2; j_gene: TRBJ2-7; v_gene: TRBV3-1; abundance: -; CDR3aa: CASSRGLAGGASYEQYF; CDR3nt: TGTGCCAGCAGCCGGGGACTAGCGGGGGGGGCTAGCTACGAGCAGTACTTC
d_gene: TRBD2; j_gene: TRBJ2-7; v_gene: TRBV20-1; abundance: many; CDR3aa: CSVLAGESYEQYF; CDR3nt: TGCAGTGTTTTAGCGGGAGAGTCCTACGAGCAGTACTTC
d_gene: TRBD1; j_gene: TRBJ2-5; v_gene: TRBV5-1; abundance: few; CDR3aa: CASSPGTGDPKETQYF; CDR3nt: TGCGCCAGCAGCCCGGGGACAGGGGACCCAAAAGAGACCCAGTACTTC
d_gene: TRBD1; j_gene: TRBJ1-5; v_gene: TRBV7-9; abundance: -; CDR3aa: CASSKQGDQPQHF; CDR3nt: TGTGCCAGCAGCAAACAGGGGGATCAGCCCCAGCATTTT
d_gene: TRBD2; j_gene: TRBJ2-7; v_gene: TRBV12-3/TRBV12-4; abundance: few; CDR3aa: CASTALAGGSYEQYF; CDR3nt: TGTGCCAGCACCGCACTAGCGGGAGGTTCGTACGAGCAGTACTTC
d_gene: TRBD2; j_gene: TRBJ2-2; v_gene: TRBV10-2; abundance: -; CDR3aa: CATRVPGLAELGGELFF; CDR3nt: TGCGCCACCAGGGTACCGGGACTAGCAGAACTAGGCGGGGAGCTGTTTTTT
d_gene: -; j_gene: TRBJ1-2; v_gene: TRBV9; abundance: few; CDR3aa: CASSVEVTGPYDGYTF; CDR3nt: TGTGCCAGCAGCGTAGAGGTGACAGGTCCCTACGATGGCTACACCTTC
d_gene: -; j_gene: TRBJ1-2; v_gene: TRBV29-1; abundance: many; CDR3aa: CSVRMGDNYGYTF; CDR3nt: TGCAGCGTCCGAATGGGGGATAACTATGGCTACACCTTC
d_gene: -; j_gene: TRBJ2-5; v_gene: TRBV10-1; abundance: few; CDR3aa: CASSGPYDGTQYF; CDR3nt: TGCGCCAGCAGTGGCCCCTATGACGGGACCCAGTACTTC
d_gene: -; j_gene: TRBJ2-5; v_gene: TRBV29-1; abundance: many; CDR3aa: CSVRQTQETQYF; CDR3nt: TGCAGCGTTAGGCAGACCCAAGAGACCCAGTACTTC
d_gene: -; j_gene: TRBJ1-1; v_gene: TRBV20-1; abundance: -; CDR3aa: CSAGSLGDTEAFF; CDR3nt: TGCAGTGCGGGAAGCCTGGGGGACACTGAAGCTTTCTTT
d_gene: -; j_gene: TRBJ2-1; v_gene: TRBV20-1; abundance: -; CDR3aa: CSAMVGGYNEQFF; CDR3nt: TGCAGTGCTATGGTAGGGGGCTACAATGAGCAGTTCTTC
d_gene: -; j_gene: TRBJ1-1; v_gene: TRBV7-9; abundance: -; CDR3aa: CASSLLPRNTEAFF; CDR3nt: TGTGCCAGCAGCTTATTGCCGAGAAACACTGAAGCTTTCTTT
d_gene: -; j_gene: TRBJ2-1; v_gene: TRBV7-3; abundance: few; CDR3aa: CASSQTLYGVGEQFF; CDR3nt: TGTGCCAGCAGCCAAACGTTATACGGCGTCGGTGAGCAGTTCTTC
d_gene: -; j_gene: TRBJ2-1; v_gene: TRBV7-9; abundance: -; CDR3aa: CTSSVWTSSSYNEQFF; CDR3nt: TGTACCAGCAGCGTCTGGACTTCTAGCTCCTACAATGAGCAGTTCTTC
d_gene: -; j_gene: TRBJ1-2; v_gene: TRBV7-2; abundance: many; CDR3aa: CASSFNNYGYTF; CDR3nt: TGTGCCAGCAGCTTTAATAACTATGGCTACACCTTC
d_gene: -; j_gene: TRBJ2-7; v_gene: TRBV10-3; abundance: once; CDR3aa: CAARAGPYEQYF; CDR3nt: TGTGCCGCCCGGGCCGGGCCCTACGAGCAGTACTTC
d_gene: TRBD1; j_gene: TRBJ1-1; v_gene: TRBV3-1; abundance: -; CDR3aa: CASSPGGQLLFGNTEAFF; CDR3nt: TGTGCCAGCAGCCCCGGGGGACAGCTTCTATTTGGGAACACTGAAGCTTTCTTT